The T cell receptor beta chain described here comes from a study of T cells in Graves' hyperthyroidism and ophthalmopathy. Study-level information: Before treatment of any kind, peripheral blood was taken at initial diagnosis.

Germline CDR1 and CDR2: MDHEN and SYDVKM. The CDR3 contains 18 residues. Germline trimming cut 3 bases from V and 3 bases from J; bases unmatched to any gene: 12. This clonotype was found many times. Regions amplified from RNA transcripts were the TCR beta CDR3 regions. TCR CDR3 regions were first amplified by RT-PCR with HTBI primers. Each CDR3 protein is one row after TCRdb ran MiXCR on the multiplex PCR reads. Among under 350,000 distinct CDR3 sequences listed, around a fifth were seen once. Absence of ophthalmopathy progression within 18 months defined stable Graves' hyperthyroidism. Participants, patients aged 18 to 65, had newly diagnosed hyperthyroidism with a duration under 2 months. Diagnoses were made from clinical symptoms, serum measures (thyroxine and TRAb), thyroid ultrasound and orbital computed tomography.

The V and J genes are TRBV28 and TRBJ2-3; TRBD1 aligns across 10 bases. This clonotype was obtained from a woman between 50 and 59 years old with Graves' hyperthyroidism. The sequenced sample consisted of blood. CDR3 nucleotides: TGTGCCAGCAGTTTGCCCCCTGGGACAGGGGAAAGAACAGATACGCAGTATTTT. It yields the protein CASSLPPGTGERTDTQYF.